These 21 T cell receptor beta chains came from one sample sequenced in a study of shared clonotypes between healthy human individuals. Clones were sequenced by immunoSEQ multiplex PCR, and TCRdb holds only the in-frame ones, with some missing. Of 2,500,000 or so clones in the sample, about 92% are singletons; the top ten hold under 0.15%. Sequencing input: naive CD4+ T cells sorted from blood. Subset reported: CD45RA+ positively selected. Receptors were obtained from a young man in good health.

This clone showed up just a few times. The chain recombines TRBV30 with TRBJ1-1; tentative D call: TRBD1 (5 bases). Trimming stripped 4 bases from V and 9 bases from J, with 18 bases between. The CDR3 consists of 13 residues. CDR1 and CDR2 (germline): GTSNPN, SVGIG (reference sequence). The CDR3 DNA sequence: TGTGCCTGGATCCTTGGCAGACAGTCCCAAGCTTTCTTT. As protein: CAWILGRQSQAFF.

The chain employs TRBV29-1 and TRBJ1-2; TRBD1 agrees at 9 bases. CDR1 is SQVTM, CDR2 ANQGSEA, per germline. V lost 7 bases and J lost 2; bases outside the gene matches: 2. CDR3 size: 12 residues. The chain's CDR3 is CSAGQGNYGYTF. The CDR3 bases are TGCAGCGCCGGACAGGGGAACTATGGCTACACCTTC.

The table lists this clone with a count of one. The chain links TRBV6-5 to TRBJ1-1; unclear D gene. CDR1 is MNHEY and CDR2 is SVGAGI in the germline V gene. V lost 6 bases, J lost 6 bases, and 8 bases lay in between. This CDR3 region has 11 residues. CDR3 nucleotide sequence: TGTGCCAGCAGGGGAGTGGCTGAAGCTTTCTTT. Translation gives CASRGVAEAFF.

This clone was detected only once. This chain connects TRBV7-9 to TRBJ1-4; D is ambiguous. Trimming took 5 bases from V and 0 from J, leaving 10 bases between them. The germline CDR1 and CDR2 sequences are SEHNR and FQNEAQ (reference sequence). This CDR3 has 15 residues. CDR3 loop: CASSVGGATNEKLFF. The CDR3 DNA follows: TGTGCCAGCAGCGTTGGAGGTGCAACTAATGAAAAACTGTTTTTT.

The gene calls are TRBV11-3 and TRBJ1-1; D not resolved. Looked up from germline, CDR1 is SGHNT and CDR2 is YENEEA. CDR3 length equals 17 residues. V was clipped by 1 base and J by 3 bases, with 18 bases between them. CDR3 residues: CASSLGGVRNKDTEAFF. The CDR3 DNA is TGTGCCAGCAGCTTAGGGGGAGTACGAAATAAGGACACTGAAGCTTTCTTT.

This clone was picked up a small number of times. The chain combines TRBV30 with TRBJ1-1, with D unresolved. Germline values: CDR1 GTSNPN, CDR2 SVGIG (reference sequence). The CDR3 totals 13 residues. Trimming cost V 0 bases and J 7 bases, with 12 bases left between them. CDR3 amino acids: CAWSVSPKGEAFF. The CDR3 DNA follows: TGTGCCTGGAGTGTATCCCCCAAGGGTGAAGCTTTCTTT.

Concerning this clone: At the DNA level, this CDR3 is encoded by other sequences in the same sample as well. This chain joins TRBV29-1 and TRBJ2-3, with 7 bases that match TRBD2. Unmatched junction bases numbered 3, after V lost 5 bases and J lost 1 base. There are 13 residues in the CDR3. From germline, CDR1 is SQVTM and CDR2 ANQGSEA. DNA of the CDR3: TGCAGCGTTCCGGCGGGAGGCACAGATACGCAGTATTTT. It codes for CSVPAGGTDTQYF.

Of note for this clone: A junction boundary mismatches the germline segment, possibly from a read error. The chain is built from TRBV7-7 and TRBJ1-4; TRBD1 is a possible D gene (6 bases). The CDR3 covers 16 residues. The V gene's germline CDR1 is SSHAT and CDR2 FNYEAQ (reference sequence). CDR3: CASSPGAGRGKEKLFF. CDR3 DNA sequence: TGTGCTAGCAGCCCAGGGGCTGGGCGGGGGAAGGAAAAACTGTTTTTT.

The CDR3 loop reads CASSLGTFPEQYF. CDR3 sequence (DNA): TGTGCCAGCAGCTTAGGGACGTTCCCCGAGCAGTACTTC. V is TRBV7-9 and J is TRBJ2-7; D unresolved. Per germline, CDR1 SEHNR and CDR2 FQNEAQ (reference sequence). The CDR3 extends over 13 amino acids. The germline V and J ends were trimmed by 1 base and 6 bases, with 10 bases remaining between them.

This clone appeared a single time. CDR3: CSVRSGGGKETQYF. In DNA, the CDR3 is TGCAGCGTTCGTAGCGGGGGGGGAAAAGAGACCCAGTACTTC. V gene TRBV29-1 combines with J gene TRBJ2-5, with 11 positions matching TRBD2. This CDR3 spans 14 amino acids. Trimming removed 5 bases from V and 3 bases from J; junction bases left unmatched: 5. Germline CDR1 and CDR2: SQVTM and ANQGSEA.

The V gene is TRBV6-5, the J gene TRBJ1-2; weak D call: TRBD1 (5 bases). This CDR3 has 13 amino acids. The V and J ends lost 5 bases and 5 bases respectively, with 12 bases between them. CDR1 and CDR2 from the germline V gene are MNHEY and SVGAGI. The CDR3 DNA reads TGTGCCAGCAGTCCGCGACAGCGTTATGGCTACACCTTC. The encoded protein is CASSPRQRYGYTF.

In nucleotides, the CDR3 is TGCAGCGGGGACGACAGGACCTCTGAAGCTTTCTTT. Translated, it gives CSGDDRTSEAFF. The chain is built from TRBV29-1 and TRBJ1-1; TRBD1 is a possible D gene (6 bases). CDR1 and CDR2 from the germline V gene are SQVTM and ANQGSEA. Trimming stripped 7 bases from V and 6 bases from J, with 15 bases between. CDR3 length: 12 amino acids.

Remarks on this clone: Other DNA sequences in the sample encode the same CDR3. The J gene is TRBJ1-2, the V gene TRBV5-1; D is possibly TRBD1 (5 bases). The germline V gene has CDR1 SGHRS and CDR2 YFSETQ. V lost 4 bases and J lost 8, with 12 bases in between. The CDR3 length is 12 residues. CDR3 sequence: CASSIGEYGYTF. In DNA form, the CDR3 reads TGCGCCAGCAGCATAGGGGAGTACGGCTACACCTTC.

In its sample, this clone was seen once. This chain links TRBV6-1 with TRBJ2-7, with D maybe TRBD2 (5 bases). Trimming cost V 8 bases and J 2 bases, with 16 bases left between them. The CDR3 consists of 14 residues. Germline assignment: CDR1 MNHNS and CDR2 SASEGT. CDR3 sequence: CASVRETATYEQYF. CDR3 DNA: TGTGCCAGCGTTCGGGAAACTGCAACCTACGAGCAGTACTTC.

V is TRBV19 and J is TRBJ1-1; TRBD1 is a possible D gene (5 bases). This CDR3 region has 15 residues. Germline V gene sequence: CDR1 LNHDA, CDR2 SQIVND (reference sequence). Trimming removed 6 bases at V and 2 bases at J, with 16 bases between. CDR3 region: CASRRREGRNTEAFF. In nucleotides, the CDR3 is TGTGCCAGTAGACGCCGAGAGGGACGAAACACTGAAGCTTTCTTT.

The CDR3 loop is CASSRTGRADSNQPQHF. CDR3 bases: TGTGCCAGCAGCCGCACAGGACGGGCGGATAGCAATCAGCCCCAGCATTTT. The chain employs TRBV5-6 and TRBJ1-5; the D gene is possibly TRBD1 (5 bases). Trimming removed 4 bases at V and 0 bases at J, with 17 bases between. This CDR3 region has 17 residues. CDR1 is SGHDT, CDR2 YYEEEE, per germline.

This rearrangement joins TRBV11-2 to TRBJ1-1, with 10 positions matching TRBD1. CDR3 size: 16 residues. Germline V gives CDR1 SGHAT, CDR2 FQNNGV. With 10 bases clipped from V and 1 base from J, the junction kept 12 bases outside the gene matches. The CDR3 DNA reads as TGTGCCACCTCAGGCGGGACAGGGGTGGGGAACACTGAAGCTTTCTTT. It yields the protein CATSGGTGVGNTEAFF.

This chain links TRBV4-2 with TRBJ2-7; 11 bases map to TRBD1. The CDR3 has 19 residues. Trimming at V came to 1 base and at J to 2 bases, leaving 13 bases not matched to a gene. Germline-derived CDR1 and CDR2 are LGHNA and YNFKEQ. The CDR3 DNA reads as TGTGCCAGCAGCCAAGGCCTAGGGGGGACAGGGGGGCCTACCTACGAGCAGTACTTC. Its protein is CASSQGLGGTGGPTYEQYF.

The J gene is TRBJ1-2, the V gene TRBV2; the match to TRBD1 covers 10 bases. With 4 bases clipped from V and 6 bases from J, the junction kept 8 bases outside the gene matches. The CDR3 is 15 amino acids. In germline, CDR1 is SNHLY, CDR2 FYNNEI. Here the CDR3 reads CASSAEAGTGDGYTF. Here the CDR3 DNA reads TGTGCCAGCAGTGCGGAAGCCGGGACAGGGGATGGCTACACCTTC.

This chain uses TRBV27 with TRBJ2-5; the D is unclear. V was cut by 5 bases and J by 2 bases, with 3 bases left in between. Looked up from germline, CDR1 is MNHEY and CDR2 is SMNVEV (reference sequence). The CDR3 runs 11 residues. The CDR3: CASSPQETQYF. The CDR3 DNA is TGTGCCAGCAGTCCACAAGAGACCCAGTACTTC.

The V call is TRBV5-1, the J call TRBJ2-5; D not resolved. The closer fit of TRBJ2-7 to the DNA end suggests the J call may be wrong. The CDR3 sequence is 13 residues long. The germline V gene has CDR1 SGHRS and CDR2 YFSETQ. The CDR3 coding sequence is TGCGCCAGCAGCTTGGATGGCTCCTACGAGCAGTACTTC. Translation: CASSLDGSYEQYF.